A selection of T cell receptor beta chains follows, all from one sample in a study of response to subunit inactivated influenza vaccine. Each CDR3 protein gets one entry after TCRdb re-called the RT-PCR reads with MiXCR. The sample consists of some 800,000 distinct CDR3 sequences, 21% of them appearing once. Sequences were derived from PBMCs from blood, sampled 5 days after vaccination. These receptor sequences come from a man aged 45-60 years who received an inactivated influenza vaccine. Both conserved end residues are part of each CDR3. Fields, in order: J gene, V gene, CDR3 protein.

TRBJ2-3,TRBV20-1,CSASSGSLATDTQYF
TRBJ2-1,TRBV14,CASSQMTYNEQFF
TRBJ2-2,TRBV20-1,CSAREGSTGELFF
TRBJ2-7,TRBV6-1,CASRKQGASLYEQYF
TRBJ2-5,TRBV21-1,CASSGKGLAGLQETQYF
TRBJ1-1,TRBV5-5,CASSLVGGARSEAFF
TRBJ2-5,TRBV5-1,CASSPSPSAQETQYF
TRBJ2-3,TRBV5-6,CASRPDPGRTDTQYF
TRBJ1-4,TRBV7-2,CASSLFTWDRGNEKLFF
TRBJ2-5,TRBV11-1,CASSFRASSSGGETQYF
TRBJ2-4,TRBV11-2,CASSSPGTGLNIQYF
TRBJ2-6,TRBV20-1,CSATPTSGANVLTF
TRBJ1-6,TRBV20-1,CSASRAGNSPLHF
TRBJ1-1,TRBV6-5,CASSSVNFGAFF
TRBJ2-7,TRBV11-2,CASSQPGAGGPFYEQYF
TRBJ2-7,TRBV7-9,CASSLTSTGGEQYF
TRBJ2-2,TRBV5-4,CASSLRAGMAGGPLDGELFF
TRBJ2-7,TRBV20-1,CSAKRRREQYF
TRBJ2-3,TRBV7-2,CASSSSGPSTDTQYF
TRBJ1-5,TRBV4-1,CASSQALGLGGHSNQPQHF
TRBJ2-5,TRBV4-2,CASSQGSWDQETQYF
TRBJ2-5,TRBV20-1,CSAYGGGETQYF
TRBJ1-2,TRBV28,CASFEFKGNYGYTF
TRBJ2-1,TRBV7-9,CASSPDRGVYNEQFF
TRBJ2-3,TRBV5-1,CASSGGTSGGAGTDTQYF
TRBJ1-1,TRBV4-1,CASSFHLGTAITEAFF
TRBJ2-3,TRBV12-3/TRBV12-4,CASSFLGGSIDTQYF
TRBJ2-2,TRBV5-1,CASSLQGPNTGELFF
TRBJ2-7,TRBV6-1,CASSRRRTVQIYEQYF
TRBJ2-3,TRBV6-5,CASSYTPPRGIGTDTQYF
TRBJ2-2,TRBV6-5,CASSYGGLKGSGELFF